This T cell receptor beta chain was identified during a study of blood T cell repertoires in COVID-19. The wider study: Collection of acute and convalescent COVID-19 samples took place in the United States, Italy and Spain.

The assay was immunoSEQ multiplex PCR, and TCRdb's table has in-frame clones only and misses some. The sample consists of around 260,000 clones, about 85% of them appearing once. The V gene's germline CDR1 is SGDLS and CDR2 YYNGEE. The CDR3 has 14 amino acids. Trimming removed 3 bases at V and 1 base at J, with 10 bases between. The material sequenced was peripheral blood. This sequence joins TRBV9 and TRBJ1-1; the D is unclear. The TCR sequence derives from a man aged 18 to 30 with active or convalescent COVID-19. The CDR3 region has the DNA TGTGCCAGCAGCGGGGGTGAGGGGAACACTGAAGCTTTCTTT. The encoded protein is CASSGGEGNTEAFF.